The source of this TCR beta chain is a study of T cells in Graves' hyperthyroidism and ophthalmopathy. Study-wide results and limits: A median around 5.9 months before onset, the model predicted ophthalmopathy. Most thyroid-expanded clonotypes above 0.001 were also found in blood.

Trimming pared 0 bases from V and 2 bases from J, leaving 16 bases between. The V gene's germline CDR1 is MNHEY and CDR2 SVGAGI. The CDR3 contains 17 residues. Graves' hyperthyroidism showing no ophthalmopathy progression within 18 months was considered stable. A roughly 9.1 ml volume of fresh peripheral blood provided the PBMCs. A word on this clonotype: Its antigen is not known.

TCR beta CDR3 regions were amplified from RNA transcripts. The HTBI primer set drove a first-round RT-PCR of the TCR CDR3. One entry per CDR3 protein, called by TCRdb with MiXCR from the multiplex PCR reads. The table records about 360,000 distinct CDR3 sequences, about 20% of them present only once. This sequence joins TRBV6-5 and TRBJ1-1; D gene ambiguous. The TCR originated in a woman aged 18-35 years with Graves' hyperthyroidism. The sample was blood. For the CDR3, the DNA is TGTGCCAGCAGTTACTCGCCGGCACCCATTATCAACACTGAAGCTTTCTTT. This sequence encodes CASSYSPAPIINTEAFF.